Sequencing of this T cell receptor (beta chain) was carried out in a study of early T cells in non-severe SARS-CoV-2 infection. Study in general: Sequencing targeted bulk RNA from unsorted whole blood, leaving chains unpaired.

Trimming stripped 1 base from V and 5 bases from J, with 3 bases between. The V gene's germline CDR1 is DFQATT and CDR2 SNEGSKA (reference sequence). This CDR3 spans 10 amino acids. This clonotype has at least ten counts. Individual cDNA molecules received unique molecular identifiers. TCRdb reprocessed the 5' RACE reads with MiXCR, giving one entry per CDR3 protein. The sample yields about 33,000 distinct CDR3 sequences, around 7% seen once. The sequencing input was whole blood. The chain uses TRBV20-1 and TRBJ2-7, with no clear D. The receptor was isolated from an adult who was a healthcare worker with PCR-confirmed SARS-CoV-2 infection or an uninfected control (not recorded which). The CDR3 sequence is CSARVNEQYF. DNA of the CDR3: TGCAGTGCTAGAGTAAACGAGCAGTACTTC.